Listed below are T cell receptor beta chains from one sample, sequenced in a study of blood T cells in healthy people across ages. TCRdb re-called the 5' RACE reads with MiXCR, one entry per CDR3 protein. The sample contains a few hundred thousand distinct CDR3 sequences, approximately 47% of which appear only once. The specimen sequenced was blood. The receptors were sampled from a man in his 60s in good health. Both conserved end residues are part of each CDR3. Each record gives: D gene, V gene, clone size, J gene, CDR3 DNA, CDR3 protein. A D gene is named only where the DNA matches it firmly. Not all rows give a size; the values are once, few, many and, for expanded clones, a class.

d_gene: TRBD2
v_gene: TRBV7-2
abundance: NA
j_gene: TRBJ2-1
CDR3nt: TGTGCCAGCAGCCCCCAGACTAGCGGGACTTGTGAGCAGTTCTTC
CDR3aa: CASSPQTSGTCEQFF

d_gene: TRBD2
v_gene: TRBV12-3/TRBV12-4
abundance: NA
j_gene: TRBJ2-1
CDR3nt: TGTGCCAGCAGTTTTGGGAGCGGGGGGCTGTCCTACAATGAGCAGTTCTTC
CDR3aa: CASSFGSGGLSYNEQFF

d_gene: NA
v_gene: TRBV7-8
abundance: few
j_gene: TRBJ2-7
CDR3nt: TGTGCCAGCAGCTCCCGGGGCAACGAGCAGTACTTC
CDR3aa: CASSSRGNEQYF

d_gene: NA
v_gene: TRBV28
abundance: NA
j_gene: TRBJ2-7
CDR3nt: TGTGCCAGCAGTTTCCCATTTTCCTACGAGCAGTACTTC
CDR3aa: CASSFPFSYEQYF

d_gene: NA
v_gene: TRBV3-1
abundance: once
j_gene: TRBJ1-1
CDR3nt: TGTGCCAGCAGCCAAGTTCTAAGGGATGGAGCTTTCTTT
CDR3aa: CASSQVLRDGAFF

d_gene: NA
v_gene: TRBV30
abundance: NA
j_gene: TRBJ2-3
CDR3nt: TGTGCCTGGACCAACGGGGGGCGGAGCACAGATACGCAGTATTTT
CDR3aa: CAWTNGGRSTDTQYF

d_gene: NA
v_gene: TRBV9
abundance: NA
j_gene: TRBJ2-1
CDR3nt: TGTGCCAGCAGCGTAGAGGTCGACGGAAGGATAAATGAGCAGTTCTTC
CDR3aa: CASSVEVDGRINEQFF

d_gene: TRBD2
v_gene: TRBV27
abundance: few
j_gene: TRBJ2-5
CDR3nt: TGTGCCAGCAGTTTAGTTTCGTTCGGCGCGGGAGCGAAAACTAACCAAGAGACCCAGTACTTC
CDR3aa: CASSLVSFGAGAKTNQETQYF

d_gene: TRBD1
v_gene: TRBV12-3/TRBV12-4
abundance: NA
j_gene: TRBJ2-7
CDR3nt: TGTGCCAGCAGTTTTGGGACAGGGAGGGGCGAGCAGTACTTC
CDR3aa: CASSFGTGRGEQYF

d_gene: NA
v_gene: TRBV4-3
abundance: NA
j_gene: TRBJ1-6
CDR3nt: TGCGCCAGCAGCCAAGCTTACCAGGGACAAGTGGGCTCACCCCTCCACTTT
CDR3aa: CASSQAYQGQVGSPLHF

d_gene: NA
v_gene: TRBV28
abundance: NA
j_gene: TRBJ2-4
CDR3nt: TGTGCCAGCAGTTTTCTCCGGCAGGTCAAAAACATTCAGTACTTC
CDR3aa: CASSFLRQVKNIQYF

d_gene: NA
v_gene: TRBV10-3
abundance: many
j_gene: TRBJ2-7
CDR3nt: TGTGCCATCAGTGAGTCGGCTGCGACCTACGAGCAGTACTTC
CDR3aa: CAISESAATYEQYF

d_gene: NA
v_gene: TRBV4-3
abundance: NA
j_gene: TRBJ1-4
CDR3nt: TGCGCCAGCAGCCCGACGGTGGGGGGTGAAAAACTGTTTTTT
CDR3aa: CASSPTVGGEKLFF

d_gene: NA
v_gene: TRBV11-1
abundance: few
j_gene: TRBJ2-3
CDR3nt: TGTGCCAGCAGCCGTTACGGGGGGCCAGATACGCAGTATTTT
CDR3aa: CASSRYGGPDTQYF

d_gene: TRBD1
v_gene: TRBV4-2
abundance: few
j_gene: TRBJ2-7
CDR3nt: TGTGCCATGGCGGGGCAGGGGGCCAACGAGCAGTACTTC
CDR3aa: CAMAGQGANEQYF

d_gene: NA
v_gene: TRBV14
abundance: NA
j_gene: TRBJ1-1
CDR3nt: TGTGCCAGCAGCCACGCAGAGGGAGGAGCTTTCTTT
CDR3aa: CASSHAEGGAFF

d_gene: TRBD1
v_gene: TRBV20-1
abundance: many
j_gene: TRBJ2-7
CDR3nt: TGCAGTGGGGACAGGGGATACGAGCAGTACTTC
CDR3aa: CSGDRGYEQYF

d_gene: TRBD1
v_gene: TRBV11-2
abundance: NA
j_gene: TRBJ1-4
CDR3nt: TGTGCCAGCAGCTTAGACAGGGGGCGAATAGAAAAACTGTTTTTT
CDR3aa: CASSLDRGRIEKLFF

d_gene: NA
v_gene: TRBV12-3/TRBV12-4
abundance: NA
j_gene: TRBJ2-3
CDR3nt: TGTGCCAGCAACAAGAGAGGGCGGACAGATATGCAGTATTTT
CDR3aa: CASNKRGRTDMQYF

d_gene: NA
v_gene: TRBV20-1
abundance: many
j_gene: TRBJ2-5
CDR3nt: TGCAGTGCTAGCCCGGGACTTCTCCAAGAGACCCAGTACTTC
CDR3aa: CSASPGLLQETQYF

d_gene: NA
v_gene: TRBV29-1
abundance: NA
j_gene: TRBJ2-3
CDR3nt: TGCAGCGTTGTACTTTTTGACAATACGCAGTATTTT
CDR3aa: CSVVLFDNTQYF

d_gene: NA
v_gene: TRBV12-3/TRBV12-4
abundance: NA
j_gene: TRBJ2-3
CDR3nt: TGTGCCAGCAGTTCGAGGATGGGGAGGGATACGCAGTATTTT
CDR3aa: CASSSRMGRDTQYF

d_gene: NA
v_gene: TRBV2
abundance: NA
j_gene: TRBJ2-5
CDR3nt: TGTGCCAGCCAGGCTAGCAGGCAAGAGACCCAGTACTTC
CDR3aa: CASQASRQETQYF

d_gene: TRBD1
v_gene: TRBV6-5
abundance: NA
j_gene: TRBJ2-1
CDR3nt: TGTGCCAGCAGAACCGGGACAGGACGGGATGAGCAGTTCTTC
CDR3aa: CASRTGTGRDEQFF

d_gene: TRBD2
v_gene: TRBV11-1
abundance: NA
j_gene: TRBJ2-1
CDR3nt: TGTGCCAGCAGCTCCGGGACTAGCGGGAGGATTGGTCACAATGAGCAGTTCTTC
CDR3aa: CASSSGTSGRIGHNEQFF

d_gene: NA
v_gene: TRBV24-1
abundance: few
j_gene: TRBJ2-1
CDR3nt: TGTGCCACCCAAGTCGAGAATGAGCAGTTCTTC
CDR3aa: CATQVENEQFF

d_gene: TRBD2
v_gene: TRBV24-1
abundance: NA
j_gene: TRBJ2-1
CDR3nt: TGTGCCACCAGTGATGGGGAGGGAATCTCCAATTACAATGAGCAGTTCTTC
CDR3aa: CATSDGEGISNYNEQFF

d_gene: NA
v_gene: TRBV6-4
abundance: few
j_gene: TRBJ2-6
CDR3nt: TGTGCCAGCAGTCGAGGGGCTGGGGCCAACGTCCTGACTTTC
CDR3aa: CASSRGAGANVLTF

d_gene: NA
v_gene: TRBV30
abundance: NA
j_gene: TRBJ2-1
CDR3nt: TGTGCCTGGAGCGACGAATCCTACAATGAGCAGTTCTTC
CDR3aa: CAWSDESYNEQFF

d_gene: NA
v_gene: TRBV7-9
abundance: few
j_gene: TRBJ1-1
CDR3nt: TGTGCCAGCAGCCCTGGCCCAGGGAACACTGAAGCTTTCTTT
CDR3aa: CASSPGPGNTEAFF

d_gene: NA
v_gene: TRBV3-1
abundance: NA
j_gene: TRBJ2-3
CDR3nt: TGTGCCAGCAGCGACCGTGGTGATACGCAGTATTTT
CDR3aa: CASSDRGDTQYF

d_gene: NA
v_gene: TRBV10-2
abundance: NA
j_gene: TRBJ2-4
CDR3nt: TGCGCCAGCAGTCCGAGGACGGGCCCGGGAAACATTCAGTACTTC
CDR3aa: CASSPRTGPGNIQYF

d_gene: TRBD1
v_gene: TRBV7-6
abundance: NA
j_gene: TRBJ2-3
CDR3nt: TGTGCCAGCAGCATTGGGGCCCCCGGGACAGGGGCAGATACGCAGTATTTT
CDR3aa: CASSIGAPGTGADTQYF

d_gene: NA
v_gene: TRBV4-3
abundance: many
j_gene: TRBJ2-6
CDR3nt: TGCGCCAGCAGCCAAGATTCGGGCCCCGGGGCCAACGTCCTGACTTTC
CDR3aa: CASSQDSGPGANVLTF

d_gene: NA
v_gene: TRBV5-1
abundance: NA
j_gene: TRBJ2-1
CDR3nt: TGCGCCAGCAGCCGGGACCAATACAATGAGCAGTTCTTC
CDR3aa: CASSRDQYNEQFF

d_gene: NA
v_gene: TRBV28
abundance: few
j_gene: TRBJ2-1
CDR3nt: TGTGCCAGCAGCCCCGCCCTGAGCTCCTACAATGAGCAGTTCTTC
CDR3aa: CASSPALSSYNEQFF

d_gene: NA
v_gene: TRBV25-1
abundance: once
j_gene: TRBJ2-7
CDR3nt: TGTGCCAGCAGTGAAGCCGGACGGAGCTCCTACGAGCAGTACTTC
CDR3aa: CASSEAGRSSYEQYF

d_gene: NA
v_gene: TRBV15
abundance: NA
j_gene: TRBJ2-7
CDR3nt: TGTGCCACCAGTAAACACCACAATGAGCAGTACTTC
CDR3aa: CATSKHHNEQYF

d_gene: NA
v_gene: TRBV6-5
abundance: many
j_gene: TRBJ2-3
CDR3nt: TGTGCCAGCAGCGAGAGAGATACGCAGTATTTT
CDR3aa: CASSERDTQYF

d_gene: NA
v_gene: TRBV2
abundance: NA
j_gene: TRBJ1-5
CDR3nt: TGTGCCAGCAGTCGAGGGGAGGTGATAGGGCAGCCCCAGCATTTT
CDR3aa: CASSRGEVIGQPQHF

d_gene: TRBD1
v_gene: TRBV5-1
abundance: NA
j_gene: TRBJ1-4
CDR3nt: TGCGCCTGCAGCACCCAGACAGGGGCCCACGAAAAACTGTTTTTT
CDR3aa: CACSTQTGAHEKLFF

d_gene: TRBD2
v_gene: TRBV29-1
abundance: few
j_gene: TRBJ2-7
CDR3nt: TGCAGCGTTGAGCCTAGCGGGAAGGCAAGTGGCGAGCAGTACTTC
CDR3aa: CSVEPSGKASGEQYF

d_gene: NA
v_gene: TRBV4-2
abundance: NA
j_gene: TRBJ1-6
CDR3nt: TGTGCCAGCAGCCAAGATGTGGGGGCCGGTAATTCACCCCTCCACTTT
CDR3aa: CASSQDVGAGNSPLHF

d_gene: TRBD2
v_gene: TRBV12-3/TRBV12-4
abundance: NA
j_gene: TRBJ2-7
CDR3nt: TGTGCCAGCAGTCAAAGGGGCAGCGGGGCTTACGAGCAGTACTTC
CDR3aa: CASSQRGSGAYEQYF

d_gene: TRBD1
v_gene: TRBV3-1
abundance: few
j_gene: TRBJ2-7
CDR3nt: TGTGCCAGCACCAACAGGGGACCCTACGAGCAGTACTTC
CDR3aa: CASTNRGPYEQYF

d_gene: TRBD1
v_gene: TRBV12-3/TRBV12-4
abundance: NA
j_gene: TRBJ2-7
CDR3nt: TGTGCCAGTTCCGGACAGGGACCCGAGCAGTACTTC
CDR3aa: CASSGQGPEQYF

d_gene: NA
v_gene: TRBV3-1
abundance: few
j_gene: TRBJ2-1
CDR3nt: TGTGCCAGCAGCCAAGTTAGGGGAGAGCAGTTCTTC
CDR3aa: CASSQVRGEQFF